The rows below give T cell receptor beta chains drawn from one sample of a study of blood T cell repertoires in COVID-19. Using immunoSEQ multiplex PCR, the repertoire was profiled, and TCRdb retains in-frame clones only, with some absent. The data show 220,000 or so clones, with around four fifths seen just once and about 20% held by the top ten. Material for sequencing was peripheral blood. The receptors shown here come from a man younger than 45 with active or convalescent COVID-19. The CDR3 runs from the conserved cysteine through the conserved F or W. Fields, in order: clone size, V gene, CDR3 length, D gene, J gene, CDR3 protein, CDR3 DNA. The D gene is left open where the match is weak. Part of the rows lack a size; the others show once, few, many or a class for expanded clones.

clone_size: .
v_call: TRBV9
cdr3_length: 17
d_call: TRBD1
j_call: TRBJ2-1
cdr3_aa: CASSARYTGGAYNEQFF
cdr3_nt: TGTGCCAGCAGCGCCAGATACACAGGGGGCGCCTACAATGAGCAGTTCTTC

clone_size: .
v_call: TRBV5-4
cdr3_length: 14
d_call: TRBD1
j_call: TRBJ1-1
cdr3_aa: CASSRTGGSTEAFF
cdr3_nt: TGTGCCAGCAGCAGGACAGGGGGCTCAACTGAAGCTTTCTTT

clone_size: .
v_call: TRBV6-6
cdr3_length: 16
d_call: .
j_call: TRBJ2-3
cdr3_aa: CASSPPGTRGEDTQYF
cdr3_nt: TGTGCCAGCAGCCCCCCCGGGACCCGCGGGGAGGATACGCAGTATTTT

clone_size: once
v_call: TRBV4-2
cdr3_length: 14
d_call: TRBD1
j_call: TRBJ2-1
cdr3_aa: CASSQGAGGHEQFF
cdr3_nt: TGTGCCAGCAGCCAAGGGGCAGGGGGCCATGAGCAGTTCTTC

clone_size: .
v_call: TRBV6-2/TRBV6-3
cdr3_length: 17
d_call: TRBD1
j_call: TRBJ2-2
cdr3_aa: CASSLVEGGEKTGELFF
cdr3_nt: TGTGCCAGCAGCCTAGTTGAAGGGGGCGAAAAGACCGGGGAGCTGTTTTTT

clone_size: .
v_call: TRBV5-4
cdr3_length: 14
d_call: .
j_call: TRBJ2-7
cdr3_aa: CASSLDRTSYEQYF
cdr3_nt: TGTGCCAGCAGCTTGGACAGAACTTCCTACGAGCAGTACTTC

clone_size: .
v_call: TRBV7-2
cdr3_length: 16
d_call: TRBD2
j_call: TRBJ2-3
cdr3_aa: CASSIERGARTDTQYF
cdr3_nt: TGTGCCAGCAGCATCGAGCGGGGGGCCCGCACAGATACGCAGTATTTT

clone_size: .
v_call: TRBV5-1
cdr3_length: 15
d_call: .
j_call: TRBJ2-2
cdr3_aa: CASSFFDTNTGELFF
cdr3_nt: TGCGCCAGCAGCTTCTTTGACACGAACACCGGGGAGCTGTTTTTT

clone_size: .
v_call: TRBV10-3
cdr3_length: 14
d_call: .
j_call: TRBJ1-1
cdr3_aa: CAISSPHGNTEAFF
cdr3_nt: TGTGCCATCTCTAGTCCCCACGGGAACACTGAAGCTTTCTTT

clone_size: few
v_call: TRBV29-1
cdr3_length: 13
d_call: TRBD1
j_call: TRBJ1-2
cdr3_aa: CSVETDRAYGYTF
cdr3_nt: TGCAGCGTTGAAACCGACAGGGCATATGGCTACACCTTC

clone_size: once
v_call: TRBV6-5
cdr3_length: 16
d_call: .
j_call: TRBJ2-3
cdr3_aa: CASSYAGLSFQDTQYF
cdr3_nt: TGTGCCAGCAGTTATGCGGGTCTCTCATTTCAGGATACGCAGTATTTT

clone_size: .
v_call: TRBV19
cdr3_length: 18
d_call: TRBD2
j_call: TRBJ2-7
cdr3_aa: CASTAGGRTSGRSYEQYF
cdr3_nt: TGTGCCAGTACCGCTGGCGGCAGGACTAGCGGGAGATCCTACGAGCAGTACTTC

clone_size: few
v_call: TRBV19
cdr3_length: 15
d_call: .
j_call: TRBJ1-5
cdr3_aa: CASSFVRGSNQPQHF
cdr3_nt: TGTGCCAGTAGTTTTGTCAGGGGCAGCAATCAGCCCCAGCATTTT